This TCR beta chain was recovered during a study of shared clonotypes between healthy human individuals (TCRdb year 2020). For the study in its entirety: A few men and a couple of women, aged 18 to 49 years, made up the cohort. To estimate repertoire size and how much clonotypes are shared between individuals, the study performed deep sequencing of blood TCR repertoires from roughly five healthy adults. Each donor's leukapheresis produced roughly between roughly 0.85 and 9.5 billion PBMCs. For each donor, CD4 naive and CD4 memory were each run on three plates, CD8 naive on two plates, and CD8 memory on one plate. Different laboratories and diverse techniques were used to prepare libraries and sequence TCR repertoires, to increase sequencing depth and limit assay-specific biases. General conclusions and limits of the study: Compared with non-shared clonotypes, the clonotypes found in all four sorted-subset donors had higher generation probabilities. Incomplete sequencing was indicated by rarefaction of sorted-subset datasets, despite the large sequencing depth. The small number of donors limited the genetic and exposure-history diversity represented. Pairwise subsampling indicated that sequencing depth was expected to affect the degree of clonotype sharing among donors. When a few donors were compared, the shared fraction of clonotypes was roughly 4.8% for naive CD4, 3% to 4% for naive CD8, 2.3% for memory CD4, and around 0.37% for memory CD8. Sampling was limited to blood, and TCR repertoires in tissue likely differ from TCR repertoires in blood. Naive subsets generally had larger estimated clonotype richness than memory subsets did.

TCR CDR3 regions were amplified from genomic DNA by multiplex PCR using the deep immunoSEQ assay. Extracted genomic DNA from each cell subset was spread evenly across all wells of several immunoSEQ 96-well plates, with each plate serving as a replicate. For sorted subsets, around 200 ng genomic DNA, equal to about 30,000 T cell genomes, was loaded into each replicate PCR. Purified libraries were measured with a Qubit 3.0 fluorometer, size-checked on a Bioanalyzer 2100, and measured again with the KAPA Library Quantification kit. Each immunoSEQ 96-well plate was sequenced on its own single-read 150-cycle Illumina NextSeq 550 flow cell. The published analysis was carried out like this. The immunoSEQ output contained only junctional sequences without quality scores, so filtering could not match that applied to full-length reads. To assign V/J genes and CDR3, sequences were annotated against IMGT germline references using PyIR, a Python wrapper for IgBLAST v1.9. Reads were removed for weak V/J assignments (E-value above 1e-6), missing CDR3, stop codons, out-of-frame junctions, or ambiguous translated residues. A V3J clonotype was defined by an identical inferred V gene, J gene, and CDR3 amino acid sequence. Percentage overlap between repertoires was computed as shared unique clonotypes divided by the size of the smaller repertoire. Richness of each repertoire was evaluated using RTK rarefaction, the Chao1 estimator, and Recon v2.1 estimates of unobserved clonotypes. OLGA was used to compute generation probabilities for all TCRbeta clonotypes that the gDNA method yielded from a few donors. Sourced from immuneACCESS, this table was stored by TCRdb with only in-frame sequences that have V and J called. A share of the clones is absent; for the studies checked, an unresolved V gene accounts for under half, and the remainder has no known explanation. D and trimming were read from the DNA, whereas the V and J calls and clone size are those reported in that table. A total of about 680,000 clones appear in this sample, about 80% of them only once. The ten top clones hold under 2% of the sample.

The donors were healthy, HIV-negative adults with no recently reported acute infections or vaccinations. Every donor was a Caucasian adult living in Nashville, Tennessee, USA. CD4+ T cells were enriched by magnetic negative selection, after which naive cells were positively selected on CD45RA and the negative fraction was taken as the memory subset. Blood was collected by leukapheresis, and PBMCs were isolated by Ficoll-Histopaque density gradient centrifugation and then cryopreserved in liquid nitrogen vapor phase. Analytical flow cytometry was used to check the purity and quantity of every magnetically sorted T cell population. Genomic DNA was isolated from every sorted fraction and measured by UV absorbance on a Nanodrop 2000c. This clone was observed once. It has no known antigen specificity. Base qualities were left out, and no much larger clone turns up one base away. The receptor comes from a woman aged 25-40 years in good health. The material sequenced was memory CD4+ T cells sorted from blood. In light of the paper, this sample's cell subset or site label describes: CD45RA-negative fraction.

The nucleotide sequence reads as follows: TGTGCCAGCAGTGAAGCCCGGGACCGAATCGGATTACCGCAGTTCTTC. Translated, it gives CASSEARDRIGLPQFF. This receptor chain uses TRBV6-1 and TRBJ2-1, with the D call perhaps TRBD1 or TRBD2, as 5 bases match in each case. The CDR3 covers 16 residues, taking in both the cysteine and the phenylalanine. Only the CDR3 part of the read is kept: 48 bases, read in frame from the first base. CDR1 and CDR2 are drawn from the germline V gene: MNHNS, SASEGT. V is reduced by 0 bases and J by 12 bases, leaving a spacing of 21 bases between them.